The 13 T cell receptor beta chains listed next were all sequenced from one sample in a study of cytomegalovirus exposure and HLA in healthy donors. Primers included in the PCR were 60 Vbeta and 13 Jbeta primers. Using immunoSEQ multiplex PCR, the repertoire was profiled, and TCRdb retains in-frame clones only, with some absent. This table holds about 150,000 clones, about 74% found once. The sample consisted of PBMCs. Every receptor here comes from a middle-aged woman in good health and CMV-seronegative.

On this clone: One end of the junction varies from germline; a read error may be responsible. V usage is TRBV7-7 and J usage is TRBJ2-1; the match to TRBD2 covers 10 bases. Per germline, CDR1 SSHAT and CDR2 FNYEAQ (reference sequence). CDR3 length: 15 amino acids. The CDR3 nucleotides read TGTGCTAGCAGCTTCGGACTAGCGGCGGACAATGAGCAGTTCTTC. This sequence encodes CASSFGLAADNEQFF.

The chain links TRBV6-6 to TRBJ2-3, with TRBD2 matching over 10 bases. J was trimmed by 5 bases and V by 8 bases; bases with no gene match: 10. Germline V gives CDR1 MNHNY, CDR2 SVGAGI (reference sequence). The CDR3 is made up of 15 amino acids. The CDR3 bases are TGTGCCAGCCTAGCCGAAGCGGGGGGGCTAGATACGCAGTATTTT. Its translation is CASLAEAGGLDTQYF.

This clone has just one count. The chain joins TRBV7-8 to TRBJ2-3; 9 bases agree with TRBD2. The V gene's germline CDR1 is SGHVS and CDR2 FQNEAQ. This CDR3 has 16 amino acids. The V segment lost 8 bases and the J segment 5 bases; nucleotides outside the gene matches: 14. The DNA of the CDR3 is TGTGCCAGCGGCCGGCTTAGCGGGAGAGAGGGAGATACGCAGTATTTT. Amino acid sequence: CASGRLSGREGDTQYF.

This rearrangement joins TRBV7-6 to TRBJ2-7; no firm D call. CDR3 size: 16 residues. CDR1 and CDR2 (germline): SGHVS, FNYEAQ. V was trimmed by 2 bases and J by 5 bases, leaving 19 bases between them. As DNA, the CDR3 is TGTGCCAGCAGCTTATTTGGCGGCCCGGCTTCAGACGAGCAGTACTTC. As protein: CASSLFGGPASDEQYF.

The chain carries TRBV15 and TRBJ1-2; 7 nucleotides align to TRBD1. This CDR3 spans 14 amino acids. The ends lost 3 bases at V and 8 bases at J; junction bases unmatched: 9. Germline V gives CDR1 LNHNV, CDR2 YYDKDF (reference sequence). The CDR3 DNA is TGTGCCACCAGCAGTGACAGGGCCGCTATAGGCTACACCTTC. Its protein is CATSSDRAAIGYTF.

V is TRBV6-4 and J is TRBJ1-5; 7 nucleotides match TRBD1. J was trimmed by 7 bases and V by 5 bases; bases with no gene match: 11. From germline, CDR1 is MRHNA and CDR2 SNTAGT. There are 15 residues in the CDR3. CDR3 in DNA: TGTGCCAGCAGTACTGCGACAGGGTTGGGACAGCCCCAGCATTTT. Residues: CASSTATGLGQPQHF.

This chain connects TRBV5-1 to TRBJ1-5; no clear D. Germline CDR1 and CDR2: SGHRS and YFSETQ. The germline V and J ends were trimmed by 4 bases and 7 bases, with 12 bases remaining between them. The CDR3 runs to 13 residues. In nucleotides, the CDR3 is TGCGCCAGCAGCCCGGTCCCCAGGCAGCCCCAGCATTTT. Translating it yields CASSPVPRQPQHF.

CDR3 nucleotide sequence: TGTGCCGGCAGCTCTCGAGAAAGGTCTCGGGCAGGGGGTCCCTACGAGCAGTACTTC. It specifies CAGSSRERSRAGGPYEQYF. The chain has TRBV21-1 and TRBJ2-7; the D call TRBD1 from the table was never checked on the DNA. TRBV21-1 corresponds to a pseudogene. The CDR3 has 19 amino acids.

Here the CDR3 DNA reads TGTGCCACCAGCAGTGCCCCGGGAGGAAACTACGAGCAGTACTTC. Protein sequence: CATSSAPGGNYEQYF. This sequence joins TRBV15 and TRBJ2-7; 7 nucleotides line up with TRBD2. Germline values: CDR1 LNHNV, CDR2 YYDKDF (reference sequence). V trimming: 3 bases; J trimming: 3 bases; junction bases outside the gene matches: 8. The CDR3 covers 15 residues.

The rearrangement uses TRBV5-6 and TRBJ1-6; no clear D gene. CDR3 length: 16 residues. Trimming stripped 1 base from V and 7 bases from J, with 15 bases between. CDR1 SGHDT and CDR2 YYEEEE come from the germline V gene. The DNA for the CDR3 is TGTGCCAGCAGCTTGTCTGGAGATAGGCGAAATTCACCCCTCCACTTT. The encoded protein is CASSLSGDRRNSPLHF.

The genes are TRBV11-2 and TRBJ2-2, with no clear D. V was pared by 7 bases and J by 4 bases, with 10 bases between. This CDR3 is built from 13 residues. Germline CDR1 reads SGHAT; CDR2 reads FQNNGV. In DNA form, the CDR3 reads TGTGCCAGCACCCTAACGGGCACCGGGGAGCTGTTTTTT. Its protein is CASTLTGTGELFF.

A few counts support this clone. The chain has TRBV7-9 and TRBJ2-2; 7 bases fit TRBD1. The length of the CDR3 is 17 residues. Germline V gene lookup returns CDR1 SEHNR and CDR2 FQNEAQ (reference sequence). The trim removed 5 bases at V and 7 bases at J, leaving 16 bases unmatched. The CDR3 region is CASSTGTAFPKDGELFF. CDR3 coding DNA: TGTGCCAGCAGCACCGGGACAGCCTTCCCTAAGGACGGGGAGCTGTTTTTT.

This chain joins TRBV11-2 and TRBJ1-2; D is perhaps TRBD1 (5 bases). The V end was cut by 1 base, the J end by 8 bases, with 17 bases between. Germline values: CDR1 SGHAT, CDR2 FQNNGV. The CDR3 is 15 amino acids. Written as DNA, the CDR3 is TGTGCCAGCAGCTTAGTAGGTTCGGAGGGGCCGGGCTACACCTTC. Residues: CASSLVGSEGPGYTF.